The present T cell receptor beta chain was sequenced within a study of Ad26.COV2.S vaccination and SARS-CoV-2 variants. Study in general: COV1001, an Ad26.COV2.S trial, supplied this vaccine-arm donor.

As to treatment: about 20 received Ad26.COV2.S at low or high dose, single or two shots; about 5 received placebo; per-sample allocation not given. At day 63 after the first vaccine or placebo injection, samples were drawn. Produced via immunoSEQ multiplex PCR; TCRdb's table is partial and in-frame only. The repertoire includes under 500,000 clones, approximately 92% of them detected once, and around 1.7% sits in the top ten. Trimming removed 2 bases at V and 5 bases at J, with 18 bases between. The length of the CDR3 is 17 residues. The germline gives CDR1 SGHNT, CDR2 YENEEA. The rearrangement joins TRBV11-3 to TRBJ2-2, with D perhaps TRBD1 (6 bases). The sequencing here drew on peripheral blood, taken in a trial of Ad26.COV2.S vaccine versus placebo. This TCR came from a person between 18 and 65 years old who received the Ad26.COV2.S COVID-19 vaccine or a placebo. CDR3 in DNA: TGTGCCAGCAGCTTAACCCCGCCAGGGGAAGGAACCGGGGAGCTGTTTTTT. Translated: CASSLTPPGEGTGELFF.